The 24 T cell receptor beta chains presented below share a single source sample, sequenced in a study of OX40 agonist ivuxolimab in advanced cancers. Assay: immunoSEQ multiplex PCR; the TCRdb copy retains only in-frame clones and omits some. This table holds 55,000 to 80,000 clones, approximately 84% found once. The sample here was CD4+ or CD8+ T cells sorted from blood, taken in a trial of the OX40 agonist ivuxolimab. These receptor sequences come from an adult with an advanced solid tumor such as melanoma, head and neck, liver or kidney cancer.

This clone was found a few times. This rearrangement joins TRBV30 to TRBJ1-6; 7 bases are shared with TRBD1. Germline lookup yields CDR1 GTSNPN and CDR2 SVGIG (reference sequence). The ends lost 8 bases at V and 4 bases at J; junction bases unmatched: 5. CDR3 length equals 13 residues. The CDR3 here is CATEGQYNSPLHF. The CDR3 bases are TGTGCCACAGAGGGACAGTATAATTCACCCCTCCACTTT. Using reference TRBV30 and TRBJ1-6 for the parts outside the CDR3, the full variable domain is SQTIHQWPATLVQPVGSPLSLECTVEGTSNPNLYWYRQAAGRGLQLLFYSVGIGQISSEVPQNLSASRPQDRQFILSSKKLLLSDSGFYLCATEGQYNSPLHFGNGTRLTVT.

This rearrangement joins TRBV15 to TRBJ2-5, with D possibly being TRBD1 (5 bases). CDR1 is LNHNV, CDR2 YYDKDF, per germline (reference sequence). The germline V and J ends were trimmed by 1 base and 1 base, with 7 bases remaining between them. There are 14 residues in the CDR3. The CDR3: CATSRADTQETQYF. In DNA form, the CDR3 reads TGTGCCACCAGCAGAGCGGACACCCAAGAGACCCAGTACTTC.

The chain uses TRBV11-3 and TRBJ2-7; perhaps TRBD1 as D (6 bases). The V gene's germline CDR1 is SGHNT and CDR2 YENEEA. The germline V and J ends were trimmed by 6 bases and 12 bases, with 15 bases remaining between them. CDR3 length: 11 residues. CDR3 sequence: CASRLGHSGYF. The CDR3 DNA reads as TGTGCCAGCAGATTGGGACATTCAGGGTACTTC.

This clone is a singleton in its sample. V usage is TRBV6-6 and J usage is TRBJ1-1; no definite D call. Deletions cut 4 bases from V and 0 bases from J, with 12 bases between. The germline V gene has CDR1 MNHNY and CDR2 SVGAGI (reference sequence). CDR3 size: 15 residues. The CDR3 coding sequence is TGTGCCAGCAGTTTCCCGCCGGGGATGAACACTGAAGCTTTCTTT. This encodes CASSFPPGMNTEAFF.

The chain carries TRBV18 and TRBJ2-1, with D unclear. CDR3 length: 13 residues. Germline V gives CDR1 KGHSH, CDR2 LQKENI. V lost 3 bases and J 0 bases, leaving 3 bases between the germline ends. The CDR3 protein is CASSPGSYNEQFF. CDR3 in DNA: TGTGCCAGCTCACCGGGCTCCTACAATGAGCAGTTCTTC. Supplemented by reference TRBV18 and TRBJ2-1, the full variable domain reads NAGVMQNPRHLVRRRGQEARLRCSPMKGHSHVYWYRQLPEEGLKFMVYLQKENIIDESGMPKERFSAEFPKEGPSILRIQQVVRGDSAAYFCASSPGSYNEQFFGPGTRLTVL.

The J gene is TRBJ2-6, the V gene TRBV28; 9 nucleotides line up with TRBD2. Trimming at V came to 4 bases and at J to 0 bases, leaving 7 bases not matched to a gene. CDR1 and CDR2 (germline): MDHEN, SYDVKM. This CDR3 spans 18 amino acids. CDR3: CASSSPSGTISGANVLTF. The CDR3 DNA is TGTGCCAGCAGTTCTCCTAGCGGGACGATCTCTGGGGCCAACGTCCTGACTTTC. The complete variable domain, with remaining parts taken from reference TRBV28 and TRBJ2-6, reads DVKVTQSSRYLVKRTGEKVFLECVQDMDHENMFWYRQDPGLGLRLIYFSYDVKMKEKGDIPEGYSVSREKKERFSLILESASTNQTSMYLCASSSPSGTISGANVLTFGAGSRLTVL.

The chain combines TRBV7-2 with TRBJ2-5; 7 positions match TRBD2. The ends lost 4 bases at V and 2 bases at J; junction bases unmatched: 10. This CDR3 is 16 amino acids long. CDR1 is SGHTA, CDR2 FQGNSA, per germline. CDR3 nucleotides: TGTGCCAGCAGCTGGATTCCCGGGACTACACAAGAGACCCAGTACTTC. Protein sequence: CASSWIPGTTQETQYF.

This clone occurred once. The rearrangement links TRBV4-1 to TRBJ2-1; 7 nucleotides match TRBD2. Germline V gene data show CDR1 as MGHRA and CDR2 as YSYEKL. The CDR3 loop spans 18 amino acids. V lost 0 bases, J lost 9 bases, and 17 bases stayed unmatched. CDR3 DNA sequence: TGCGCCAGCAGCCAAGATGCGGGCGGGAGCTTAATGATGGGTGAGCAGTTCTTC. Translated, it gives CASSQDAGGSLMMGEQFF.

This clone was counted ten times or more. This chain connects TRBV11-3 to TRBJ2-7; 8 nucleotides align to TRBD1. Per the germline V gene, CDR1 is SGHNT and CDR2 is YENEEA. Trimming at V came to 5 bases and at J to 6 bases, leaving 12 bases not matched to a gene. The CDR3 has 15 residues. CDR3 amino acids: CASSPLGQGRLEQYF. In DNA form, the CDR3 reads TGTGCCAGCAGCCCCCTCGGACAGGGACGGCTCGAGCAGTACTTC.

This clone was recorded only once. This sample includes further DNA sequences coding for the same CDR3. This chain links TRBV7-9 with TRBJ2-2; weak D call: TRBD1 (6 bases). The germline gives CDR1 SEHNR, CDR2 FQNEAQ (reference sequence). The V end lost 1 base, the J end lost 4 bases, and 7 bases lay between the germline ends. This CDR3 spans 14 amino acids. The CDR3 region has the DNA TGTGCCAGCAGCTTAGACAGGGCCACCGGGGAGCTGTTTTTT. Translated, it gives CASSLDRATGELFF.

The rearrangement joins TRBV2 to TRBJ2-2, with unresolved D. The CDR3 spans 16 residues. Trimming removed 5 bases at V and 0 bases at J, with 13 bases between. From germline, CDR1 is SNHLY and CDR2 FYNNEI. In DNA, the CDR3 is TGTGCCAGCAGTCTGACGGATGTTACGAACACCGGGGAGCTGTTTTTT. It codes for CASSLTDVTNTGELFF.

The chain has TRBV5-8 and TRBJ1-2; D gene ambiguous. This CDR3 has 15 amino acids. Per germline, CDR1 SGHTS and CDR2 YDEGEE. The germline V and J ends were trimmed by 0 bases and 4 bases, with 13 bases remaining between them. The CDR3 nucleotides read TGTGCCAGCAGCTTGGTGCCAGCTAAGGGCTATGGCTACACCTTC. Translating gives CASSLVPAKGYGYTF.

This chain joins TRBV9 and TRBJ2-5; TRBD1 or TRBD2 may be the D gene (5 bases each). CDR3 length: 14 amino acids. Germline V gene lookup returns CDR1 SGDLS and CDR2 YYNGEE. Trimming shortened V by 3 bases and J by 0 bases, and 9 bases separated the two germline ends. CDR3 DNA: TGTGCCAGCAGCGGAGGGGCGTACCAAGAGACCCAGTACTTC. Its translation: CASSGGAYQETQYF.

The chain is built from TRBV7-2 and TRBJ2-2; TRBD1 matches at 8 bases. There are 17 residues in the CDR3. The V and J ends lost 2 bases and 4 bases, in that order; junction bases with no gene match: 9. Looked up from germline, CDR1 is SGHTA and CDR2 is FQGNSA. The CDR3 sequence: CASSLSGRGRFTGELFF. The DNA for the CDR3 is TGTGCCAGCAGCTTAAGTGGCAGGGGGCGTTTCACCGGGGAGCTGTTTTTT.

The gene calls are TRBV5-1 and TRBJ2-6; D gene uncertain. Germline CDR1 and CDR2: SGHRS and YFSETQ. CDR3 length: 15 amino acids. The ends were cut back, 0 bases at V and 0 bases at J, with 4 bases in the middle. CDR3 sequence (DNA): TGCGCCAGCAGCTTGGAACCCTCTGGGGCCAACGTCCTGACTTTC. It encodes CASSLEPSGANVLTF.

CDR3 DNA: TGTGCCTGGAAAAGAGGGGAGGGCCATTACAATGAGCAGTTCTTC. Translation gives CAWKRGEGHYNEQFF. V is TRBV30 and J is TRBJ2-1, with 7 bases identical to TRBD2. Germline trimming cut 4 bases from V and 4 bases from J; bases unmatched to any gene: 10. CDR3 length equals 15 residues. Germline assignment: CDR1 GTSNPN and CDR2 SVGIG (reference sequence).

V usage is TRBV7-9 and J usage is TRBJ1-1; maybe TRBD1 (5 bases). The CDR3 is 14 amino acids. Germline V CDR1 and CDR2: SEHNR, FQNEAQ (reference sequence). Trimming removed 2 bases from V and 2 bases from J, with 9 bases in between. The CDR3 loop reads CASSLRDSNTEAFF. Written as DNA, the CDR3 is TGTGCCAGCAGCTTAAGGGACTCAAACACTGAAGCTTTCTTT.

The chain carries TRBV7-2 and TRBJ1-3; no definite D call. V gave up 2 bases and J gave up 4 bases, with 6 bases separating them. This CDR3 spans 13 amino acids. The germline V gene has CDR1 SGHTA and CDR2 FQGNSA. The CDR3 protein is CASSLNTGNTIYF. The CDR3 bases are TGTGCCAGCAGCTTAAACACAGGAAACACCATATATTTT.

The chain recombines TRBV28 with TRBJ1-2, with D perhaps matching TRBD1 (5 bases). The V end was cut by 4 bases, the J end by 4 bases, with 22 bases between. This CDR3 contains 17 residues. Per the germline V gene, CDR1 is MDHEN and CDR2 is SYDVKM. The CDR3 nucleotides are TGTGCCAGCAGTTCATCCCGGGGACGCCAGGCCTTCTATGGCTACACCTTC. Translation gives CASSSSRGRQAFYGYTF.

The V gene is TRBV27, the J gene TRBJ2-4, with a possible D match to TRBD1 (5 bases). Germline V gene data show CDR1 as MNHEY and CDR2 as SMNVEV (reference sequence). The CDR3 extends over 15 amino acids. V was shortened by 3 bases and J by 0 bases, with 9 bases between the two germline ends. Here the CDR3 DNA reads TGTGCCAGCAGTTTTTCACAGGTAGCCAAAAACATTCAGTACTTC. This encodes CASSFSQVAKNIQYF.

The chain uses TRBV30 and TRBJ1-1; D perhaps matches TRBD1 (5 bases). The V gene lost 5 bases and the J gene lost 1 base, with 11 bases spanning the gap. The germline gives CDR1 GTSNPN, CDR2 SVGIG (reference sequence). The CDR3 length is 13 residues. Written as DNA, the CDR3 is TGTGCCTGGGGGGGGTTCGGGAACACTGAAGCTTTCTTT. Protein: CAWGGFGNTEAFF.

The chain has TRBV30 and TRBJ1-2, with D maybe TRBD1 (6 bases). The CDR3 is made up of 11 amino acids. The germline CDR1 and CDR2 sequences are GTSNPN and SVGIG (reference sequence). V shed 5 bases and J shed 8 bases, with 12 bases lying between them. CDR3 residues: CAWAGERGYTF. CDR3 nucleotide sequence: TGTGCCTGGGCAGGGGAAAGAGGCTACACCTTC.

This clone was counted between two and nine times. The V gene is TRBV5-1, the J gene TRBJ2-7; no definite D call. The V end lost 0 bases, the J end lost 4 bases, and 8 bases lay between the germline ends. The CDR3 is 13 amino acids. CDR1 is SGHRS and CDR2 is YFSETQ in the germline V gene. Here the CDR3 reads CASSLADGYEQYF. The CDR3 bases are TGCGCCAGCAGCTTGGCCGACGGATACGAGCAGTACTTC.

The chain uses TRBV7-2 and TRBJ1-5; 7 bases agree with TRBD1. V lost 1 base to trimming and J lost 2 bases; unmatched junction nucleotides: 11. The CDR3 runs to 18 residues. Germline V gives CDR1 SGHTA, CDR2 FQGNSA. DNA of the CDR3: TGTGCCAGCAGCTTAGAAAGGACAGGCCCAGGGGGCAATCAGCCCCAGCATTTT. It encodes CASSLERTGPGGNQPQHF.